Below are 27 T cell receptor beta chains sequenced from a single sample in a study of cytomegalovirus exposure and HLA in healthy donors. The study ran its PCR with 60 Vbeta and 13 Jbeta primers. The assay was immunoSEQ multiplex PCR, and TCRdb's table has in-frame clones only and misses some. The data show fewer than 200,000 clones, approximately 80% seen once. Sequenced material: PBMCs. The receptors here all came from a woman aged 45-59 years in good health and CMV-seropositive.

This chain joins TRBV7-6 and TRBJ2-1; 7 bases line up with TRBD2. CDR1 and CDR2 (germline): SGHVS, FNYEAQ. The trim removed 1 base at V and 7 bases at J, leaving 4 bases unmatched. CDR3 length: 14 residues. The CDR3 sequence is CASSLGRTRNEQFF. DNA of the CDR3: TGTGCCAGCAGCTTAGGCCGGACTAGGAATGAGCAGTTCTTC.

J is TRBJ2-5 and V is TRBV2, with 9 positions matching TRBD2. The CDR3 covers 16 residues. Germline CDR1 and CDR2: SNHLY and FYNNEI. Trimming took 1 base from V and 5 from J; bases not matched to a gene: 8. CDR3: CASSEVGGGASETQYF. CDR3 DNA sequence: TGTGCCAGCAGTGAAGTAGGCGGGGGGGCCTCGGAGACCCAGTACTTC.

The V call is TRBV19, the J call TRBJ2-5; 7 bases are a match to TRBD2. The J call may be incorrect, as the DNA end agrees better with TRBJ2-7. CDR3 size: 13 residues. Germline CDR1 LNHDA, CDR2 SQIVND (reference sequence). This chain's CDR3 is CASKGEGRYEQYF. CDR3 in DNA: TGTGCCAGCAAAGGGGAGGGGCGCTACGAGCAGTACTTC.

This sequence joins TRBV28 and TRBJ2-7, with 10 bases aligning to TRBD1. The CDR3 is 14 amino acids. Germline V lookup: CDR1 MDHEN, CDR2 SYDVKM. V dropped 5 bases and J dropped 7; count of bases not matched to a gene: 8. The CDR3 spells CASSIRQGAREQYF. The CDR3 coding sequence is TGTGCCAGCAGTATCAGACAGGGGGCTAGGGAGCAGTACTTC.

The V call is TRBV21-1, the J call TRBJ2-3; TRBD2 is taken as the D call from the table, unchecked against the DNA. TRBV21-1 is designated a pseudogene. The CDR3 totals 18 residues. The CDR3 protein is CASSTIVTASGDTDTQYF. The CDR3 bases are TGTGCCAGCAGCACCATCGTAACGGCTAGCGGAGACACAGATACGCAGTATTTT.

This clone has just one count. The chain couples TRBV5-1 to TRBJ1-3; the D is unclear. V was clipped by 0 bases and J by 0 bases, with 10 bases between them. In germline, CDR1 is SGHRS, CDR2 YFSETQ. CDR3 size: 16 residues. CDR3 nucleotide sequence: TGCGCCAGCAGCTTGGCCGACTTGCGCTCTGGAAACACCATATATTTT. Its translation: CASSLADLRSGNTIYF.

This clone is a singleton in its sample. The V call is TRBV19, the J call TRBJ2-3; TRBD2 is a possible D gene (6 bases). CDR3 size: 16 residues. The V gene's germline CDR1 is LNHDA and CDR2 SQIVND (reference sequence). Trimming took 3 bases from V and 2 from J, leaving 15 bases between them. The CDR3 loop is CASSMGTYTYTDTQYF. CDR3 bases: TGTGCCAGTAGTATGGGGACTTACACGTACACAGATACGCAGTATTTT.

V usage is TRBV12-2 and J usage is TRBJ2-1; the D call in the table, TRBD2, was not verified against the DNA. TRBV12-2 is recorded as a pseudogene. This CDR3 spans 15 amino acids. The CDR3 nucleotides read TGTGCAAGTCGCGTAAGGACTAGCCCGATCAATGAGCAGTTCTTC. It translates to CASRVRTSPINEQFF.

The chain is built from TRBV4-2 and TRBJ1-1; D not resolved. This CDR3 spans 14 amino acids. V gave up 0 bases and J gave up 4 bases, with 9 bases separating them. The germline gives CDR1 LGHNA, CDR2 YNFKEQ. CDR3 amino acids: CASSQDPPSTEAFF. CDR3 sequence (DNA): TGTGCCAGCAGCCAAGACCCTCCCAGCACTGAAGCTTTCTTT.

The sample holds one count of this clone. The V and J genes are TRBV11-2 and TRBJ1-2, with no clear D. Germline V gene data show CDR1 as SGHAT and CDR2 as FQNNGV. The ends were cut back, 3 bases at V and 4 bases at J, with 6 bases in the middle. There are 12 residues in the CDR3. Here the CDR3 reads CASSLGSYGYTF. In DNA form, the CDR3 reads TGTGCCAGCAGCTTGGGCAGCTATGGCTACACCTTC. Together with reference TRBV11-2 and TRBJ1-2, the CDR3 gives the full variable domain: EAGVAQSPRYKIIEKRQSVAFWCNPISGHATLYWYQQILGQGPKLLIQFQNNGVVDDSQLPKDRFSAERLKGVDSTLKIQPAKLEDSAVYLCASSLGSYGYTFGSGTRLTVV.

Points on this clone: Distinct nucleotide sequences in the sample also encode this CDR3. The V call is TRBV7-9, the J call TRBJ1-1; 7 nucleotides match TRBD1. From germline, CDR1 is SEHNR and CDR2 FQNEAQ (reference sequence). Losses at the gene ends were 3 bases for V and 1 base for J; bases not matched to a gene: 2. This CDR3 contains 14 residues. In DNA form, the CDR3 reads TGTGCCAGCAGCTTGGGGACAGCGAACACTGAAGCTTTCTTT. Its translation is CASSLGTANTEAFF.

The rearrangement joins TRBV10-3 to TRBJ1-1, with 12 positions matching TRBD1. The V segment lost 10 bases and the J segment 11 bases; nucleotides outside the gene matches: 14. The CDR3 has 14 amino acids. Germline V gene sequence: CDR1 ENHRY, CDR2 SYGVKD. The chain's CDR3 is CATNPGQGALGAFF. In DNA form, the CDR3 reads TGTGCCACCAACCCGGGACAGGGGGCGTTGGGTGCTTTCTTT.

V is TRBV5-4 and J is TRBJ2-2; tentative D call: TRBD2 (5 bases). Germline-derived CDR1 and CDR2 are SGHNT and YYREEE (reference sequence). Trimming left V 3 bases short and J 1 base short, with 10 bases between. This CDR3 spans 15 amino acids. For the CDR3, the DNA is TGTGCCAGCAGCTCCTGGACTTTGAACACCGGGGAGCTGTTTTTT. Amino acid sequence: CASSSWTLNTGELFF.

This clone was observed a few times. J is TRBJ2-3 and V is TRBV5-1; 9 positions match TRBD2. The CDR3 length is 15 residues. V shed 4 bases, J shed 2 bases, and the junction held 5 bases outside the gene matches. The germline CDR1 and CDR2 sequences are SGHRS and YFSETQ. The CDR3: CASSQVAGATDTQYF. CDR3 nucleotides: TGCGCCAGCAGCCAAGTAGCGGGGGCCACAGATACGCAGTATTTT.

The rearrangement uses TRBV4-1 and TRBJ1-6; the D gene is possibly TRBD1 (5 bases). There are 17 residues in the CDR3. V dropped 0 bases and J dropped 4 bases, with 13 bases sitting between them. Germline values: CDR1 MGHRA, CDR2 YSYEKL. Here the CDR3 reads CASSQESGRVYNSPLHF. CDR3 bases: TGCGCCAGCAGCCAAGAGTCGGGCAGGGTATATAATTCACCCCTCCACTTT.

The genes are TRBV7-2 and TRBJ2-7, with TRBD2 matching over 12 bases. The CDR3 is made up of 17 amino acids. V lost 1 base to trimming and J lost 1 base; unmatched junction nucleotides: 5. The germline gives CDR1 SGHTA, CDR2 FQGNSA. As DNA, the CDR3 is TGTGCCAGCAGCTTAGTTTCTAGCGGGAGGGAGTCCTACGAGCAGTACTTC. This translates into CASSLVSSGRESYEQYF.

Only one count was recorded for this clone. The CDR3 region has the DNA TGTGCCAGCAGTCCGGACAGGGGGGGGACCTACGAGCAGTACTTC. Translation: CASSPDRGGTYEQYF. The chain links TRBV6-6 to TRBJ2-7, with 10 bases fitting TRBD1. Germline assignment: CDR1 MNHNY and CDR2 SVGAGI (reference sequence). The CDR3 sequence is 15 residues long. The V segment lost 5 bases and the J segment 2 bases; nucleotides outside the gene matches: 6.

This clone was seen a few times. The chain employs TRBV7-9 and TRBJ2-1, with 7 bases matching TRBD2. The CDR3 is 17 amino acids. With V trimmed by 3 bases and J by 5 bases, 13 bases remained unmatched. Germline V gene data show CDR1 as SEHNR and CDR2 as FQNEAQ (reference sequence). Written as DNA, the CDR3 is TGTGCCAGCAGCTTCAGACCCCCGGGGGGTAGCGACAATGAGCAGTTCTTC. Its translation: CASSFRPPGGSDNEQFF.

This chain connects TRBV12-2 to TRBJ1-1; TRBD1, the table's D call, was not compared with the DNA. TRBV12-2 is a pseudogene segment. This CDR3 comprises 16 residues. The CDR3 spells CASRLDWTGGNTEAFF. CDR3 nucleotide sequence: TGTGCAAGTCGCTTAGATTGGACAGGGGGGAACACTGAAGCTTTCTTT.

The chain links TRBV4-3 to TRBJ2-1; 15 positions match TRBD2. Germline V gene sequence: CDR1 LGHNA, CDR2 YSLEER. V dropped 0 bases and J dropped 7; count of bases not matched to a gene: 1. The CDR3 has 16 amino acids. DNA for the CDR3: TGCGCCAGCAGCCAAGACGGGACTAGCGGGGGGAATGAGCAGTTCTTC. It codes for CASSQDGTSGGNEQFF.

The chain links TRBV6-6 to TRBJ1-6; tentatively, D is TRBD1 (6 bases). Between the trimmed V and J ends, which lost 2 bases and 9 bases, there was a span of 11 bases. The germline gives CDR1 MNHNY, CDR2 SVGAGI (reference sequence). This CDR3 has 14 residues. The CDR3 coding sequence is TGTGCCAGCAGTTACGGGGGGGCGCTTTCACCCCTCCACTTT. As protein: CASSYGGALSPLHF.

This sequence joins TRBV4-3 and TRBJ2-2; weak D call: TRBD1 (6 bases). From germline, CDR1 is LGHNA and CDR2 YSLEER. CDR3 size: 17 residues. Trimming took 0 bases from V and 5 from J, leaving 16 bases between them. CDR3 amino acids: CASSQDDGQRKTGELFF. The CDR3 DNA follows: TGCGCCAGCAGCCAAGATGACGGACAGAGGAAAACCGGGGAGCTGTTTTTT.

The CDR3 is CASSIDLVTRGTDTQYF. The CDR3 coding sequence is TGTGCCAGTAGTATAGATCTGGTAACCAGGGGCACAGATACGCAGTATTTT. This chain uses TRBV19 with TRBJ2-3; D possibly corresponds to TRBD1 (5 bases). The V end lost 0 bases, the J end lost 1 base, and 14 bases lay between the germline ends. Germline CDR1 LNHDA, CDR2 SQIVND (reference sequence). This CDR3 has 17 amino acids.

The chain recombines TRBV4-1 with TRBJ2-7, with TRBD2 matching 11 bases. This CDR3 spans 17 amino acids. Germline CDR1 is MGHRA and CDR2 is YSYEKL. Trimming at V came to 0 bases and at J to 3 bases, leaving 7 bases not matched to a gene. CDR3 nucleotides: TGCGCCAGCAGCCAAGAAATAGCGGGGGGGCTTGTCTACGAGCAGTACTTC. This sequence encodes CASSQEIAGGLVYEQYF.

This rearrangement joins TRBV2 to TRBJ2-3, with D maybe TRBD2 (6 bases). Between the trimmed V and J ends, which lost 3 bases and 2 bases, there was a span of 12 bases. In germline, CDR1 is SNHLY, CDR2 FYNNEI. The CDR3 loop spans 15 amino acids. DNA for the CDR3: TGTGCCAGCAGTGAGAGCTTAGCGGACACAGATACGCAGTATTTT. Its protein product is CASSESLADTDTQYF.

V is TRBV2 and J is TRBJ1-5, with D maybe TRBD1 (6 bases). Trimming cost V 10 bases and J 0 bases, with 16 bases left between them. The CDR3 totals 15 residues. Germline assignment: CDR1 SNHLY and CDR2 FYNNEI. CDR3 DNA sequence: TGTGCCACCCAGGGGATAGGAGATAGCAATCAGCCCCAGCATTTT. The encoded protein is CATQGIGDSNQPQHF.

This clone came up once. The chain combines TRBV4-3 with TRBJ1-2, with D tentatively TRBD1 (5 bases). Germline CDR1 is LGHNA and CDR2 is YSLEER. The CDR3 is 12 amino acids. V was clipped by 1 base and J by 7 bases, with 7 bases between them. In DNA form, the CDR3 reads TGCGCCAGCAGCCAAGCTGGGGCTGGCTACACCTTC. Its protein is CASSQAGAGYTF.